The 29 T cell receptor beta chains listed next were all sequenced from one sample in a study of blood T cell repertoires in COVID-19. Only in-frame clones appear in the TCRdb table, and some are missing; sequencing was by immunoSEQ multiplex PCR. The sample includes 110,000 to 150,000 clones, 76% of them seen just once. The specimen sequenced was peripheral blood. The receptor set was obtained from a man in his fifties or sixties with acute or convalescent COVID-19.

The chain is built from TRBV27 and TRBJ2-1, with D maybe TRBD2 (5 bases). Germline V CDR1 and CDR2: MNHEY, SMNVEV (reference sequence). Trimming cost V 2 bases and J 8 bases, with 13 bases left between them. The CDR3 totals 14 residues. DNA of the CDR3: TGTGCCAGCAGTTTAAGACGGAGTAGCGATGAGCAGTTCTTC. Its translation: CASSLRRSSDEQFF.

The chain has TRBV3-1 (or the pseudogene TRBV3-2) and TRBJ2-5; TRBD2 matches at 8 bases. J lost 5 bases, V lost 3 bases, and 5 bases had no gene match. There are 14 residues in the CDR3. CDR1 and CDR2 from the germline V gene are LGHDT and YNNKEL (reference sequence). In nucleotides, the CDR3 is TGTGCCAGCAGCCACCCGGGGGGGCGGGAGACCCAGTACTTC. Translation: CASSHPGGRETQYF.

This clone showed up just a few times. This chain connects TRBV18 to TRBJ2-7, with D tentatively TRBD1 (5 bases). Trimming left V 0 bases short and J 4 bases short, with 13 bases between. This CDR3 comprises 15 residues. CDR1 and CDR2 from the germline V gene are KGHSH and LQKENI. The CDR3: CASSPPSDKPYEQYF. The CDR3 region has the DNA TGTGCCAGCTCACCACCATCGGACAAGCCGTACGAGCAGTACTTC. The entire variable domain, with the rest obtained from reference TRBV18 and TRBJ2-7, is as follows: NAGVMQNPRHLVRRRGQEARLRCSPMKGHSHVYWYRQLPEEGLKFMVYLQKENIIDESGMPKERFSAEFPKEGPSILRIQQVVRGDSAAYFCASSPPSDKPYEQYFGPGTRLTVT.

The CDR3 DNA reads as TGTGCCAGCAGTTACTCACAGGGTTTTAGCTACACCTTC. Its protein is CASSYSQGFSYTF. The rearrangement joins TRBV6-5 to TRBJ1-2; the D gene is possibly TRBD1 (6 bases). This CDR3 comprises 13 residues. The V end lost 0 bases, the J end lost 9 bases, and 11 bases lay between the germline ends. Germline lookup yields CDR1 MNHEY and CDR2 SVGAGI.

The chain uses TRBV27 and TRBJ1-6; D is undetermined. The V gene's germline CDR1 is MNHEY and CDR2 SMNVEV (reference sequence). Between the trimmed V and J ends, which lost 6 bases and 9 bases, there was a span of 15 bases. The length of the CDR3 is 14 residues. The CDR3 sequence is CASRLEGIGSPLHF. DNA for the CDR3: TGTGCCAGCAGGTTAGAGGGTATTGGTTCACCCCTCCACTTT.

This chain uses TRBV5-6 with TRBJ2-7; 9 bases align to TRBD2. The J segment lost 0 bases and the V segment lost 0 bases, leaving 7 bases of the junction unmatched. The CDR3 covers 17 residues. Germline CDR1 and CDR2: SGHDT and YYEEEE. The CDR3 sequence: CASSLALLAGNSYEQYF. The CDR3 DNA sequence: TGTGCCAGCAGCTTGGCCTTACTAGCGGGTAACTCCTACGAGCAGTACTTC.

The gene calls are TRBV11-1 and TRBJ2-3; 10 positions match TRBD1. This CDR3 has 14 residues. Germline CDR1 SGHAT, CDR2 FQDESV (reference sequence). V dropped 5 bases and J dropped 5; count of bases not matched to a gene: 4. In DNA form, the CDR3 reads TGTGCCAGCAGCCGACAGGGGGCCGAAGATACGCAGTATTTT. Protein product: CASSRQGAEDTQYF.

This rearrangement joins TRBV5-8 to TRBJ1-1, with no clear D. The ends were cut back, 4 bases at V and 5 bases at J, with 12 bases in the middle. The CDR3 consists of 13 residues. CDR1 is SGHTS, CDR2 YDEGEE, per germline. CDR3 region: CASSPPGWTEAFF. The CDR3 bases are TGTGCCAGCAGCCCTCCGGGGTGGACTGAAGCTTTCTTT.

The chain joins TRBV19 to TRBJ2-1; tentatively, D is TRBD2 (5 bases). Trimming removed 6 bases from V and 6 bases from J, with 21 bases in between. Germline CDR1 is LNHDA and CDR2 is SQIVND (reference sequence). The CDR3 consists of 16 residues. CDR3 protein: CASSTGVGAPINEQFF. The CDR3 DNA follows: TGTGCCAGTAGCACCGGGGTGGGCGCGCCTATCAATGAGCAGTTCTTC.

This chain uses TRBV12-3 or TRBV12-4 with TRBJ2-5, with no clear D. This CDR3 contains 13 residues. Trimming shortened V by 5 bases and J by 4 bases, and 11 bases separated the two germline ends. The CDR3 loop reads CASSITRRETQYF. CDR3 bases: TGTGCCAGCAGTATCACAAGGAGAGAGACCCAGTACTTC.

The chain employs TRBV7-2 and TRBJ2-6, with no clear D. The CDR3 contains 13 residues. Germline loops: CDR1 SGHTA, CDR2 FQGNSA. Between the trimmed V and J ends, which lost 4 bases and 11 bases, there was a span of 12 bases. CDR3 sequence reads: CASSSSVAYVLTF. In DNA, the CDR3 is TGTGCCAGCAGCTCTTCGGTCGCGTACGTCCTGACTTTC. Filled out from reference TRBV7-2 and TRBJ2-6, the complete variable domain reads GAGVSQSPSNKVTEKGKDVELRCDPISGHTALYWYRQSLGQGLEFLIYFQGNSAPDKSGLPSDRFSAERTGGSVSTLTIQRTQQEDSAVYLCASSSSVAYVLTFGAGSRLTVL.

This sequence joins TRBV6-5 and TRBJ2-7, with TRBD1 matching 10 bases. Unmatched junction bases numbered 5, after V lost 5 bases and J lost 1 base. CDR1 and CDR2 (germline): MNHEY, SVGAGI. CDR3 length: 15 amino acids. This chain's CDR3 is CASSLDRGQSYEQYF. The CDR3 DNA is TGTGCCAGCAGTCTAGACAGGGGGCAATCCTACGAGCAGTACTTC.

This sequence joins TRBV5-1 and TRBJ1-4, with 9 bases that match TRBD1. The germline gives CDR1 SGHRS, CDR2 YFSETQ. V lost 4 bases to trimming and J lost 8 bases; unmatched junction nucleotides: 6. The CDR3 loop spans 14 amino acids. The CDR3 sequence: CASSRGDRAEKLFF. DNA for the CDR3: TGCGCCAGCAGCAGGGGGGACAGGGCAGAAAAACTGTTTTTT.

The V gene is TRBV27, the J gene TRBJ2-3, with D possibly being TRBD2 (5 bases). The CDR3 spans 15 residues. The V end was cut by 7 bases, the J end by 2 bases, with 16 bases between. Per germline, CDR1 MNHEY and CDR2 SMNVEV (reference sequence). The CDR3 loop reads CASTNTRRTTDTQYF. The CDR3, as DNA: TGTGCCAGCACCAACACGCGGAGGACCACAGATACGCAGTATTTT.

CDR3 nucleotide sequence: TGTGCCAGCAGTGAAGAAGCCGCCCTCCGCGCCATATATTTT. Its protein is CASSEEAALRAIYF. This chain joins TRBV6-1 and TRBJ1-3, with D unresolved. The V gene lost 1 base and the J gene lost 11 bases, with 15 bases spanning the gap. Germline V gene data show CDR1 as MNHNS and CDR2 as SASEGT. The CDR3 sequence is 14 residues long.

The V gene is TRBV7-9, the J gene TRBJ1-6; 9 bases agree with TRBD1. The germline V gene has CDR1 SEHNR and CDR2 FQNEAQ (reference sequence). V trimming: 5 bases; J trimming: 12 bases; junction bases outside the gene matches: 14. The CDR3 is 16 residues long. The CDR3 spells CASSPGTGIRIQPLHF. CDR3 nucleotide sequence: TGTGCCAGCAGCCCCGGGACAGGGATAAGAATTCAACCCCTCCACTTT.

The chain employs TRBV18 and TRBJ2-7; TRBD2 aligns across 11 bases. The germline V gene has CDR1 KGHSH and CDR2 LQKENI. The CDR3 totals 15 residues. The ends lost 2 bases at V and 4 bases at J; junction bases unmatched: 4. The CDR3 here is CASSPILAGGYEQYF. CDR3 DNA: TGTGCCAGCTCACCAATTTTAGCGGGAGGGTACGAGCAGTACTTC.

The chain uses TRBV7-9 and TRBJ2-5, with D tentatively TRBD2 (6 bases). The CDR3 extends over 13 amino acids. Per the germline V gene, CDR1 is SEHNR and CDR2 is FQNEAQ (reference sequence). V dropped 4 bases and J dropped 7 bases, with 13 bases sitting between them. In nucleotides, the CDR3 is TGTGCCAGCAGCTCCCTCGGGGGTGGGACCCAGTACTTC. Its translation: CASSSLGGGTQYF.

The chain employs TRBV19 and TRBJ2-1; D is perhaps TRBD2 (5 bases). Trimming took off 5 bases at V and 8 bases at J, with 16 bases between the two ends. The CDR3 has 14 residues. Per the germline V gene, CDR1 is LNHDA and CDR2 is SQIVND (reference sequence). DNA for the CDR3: TGTGCCAGTAGTGTTGGCCAATCCGGGGATGAGCAGTTCTTC. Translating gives CASSVGQSGDEQFF.

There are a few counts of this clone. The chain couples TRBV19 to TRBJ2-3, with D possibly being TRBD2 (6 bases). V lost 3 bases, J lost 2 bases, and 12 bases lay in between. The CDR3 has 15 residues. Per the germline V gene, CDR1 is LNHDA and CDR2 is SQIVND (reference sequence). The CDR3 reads CASSISEGFTDTQYF. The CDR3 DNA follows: TGTGCCAGTAGTATTTCGGAGGGGTTCACAGATACGCAGTATTTT.

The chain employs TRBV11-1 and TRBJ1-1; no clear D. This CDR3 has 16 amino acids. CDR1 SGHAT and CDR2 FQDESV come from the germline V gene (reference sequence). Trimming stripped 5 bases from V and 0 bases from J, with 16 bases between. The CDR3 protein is CASSLSVAPLNTEAFF. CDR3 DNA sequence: TGTGCCAGCAGCCTCAGCGTCGCCCCCTTGAACACTGAAGCTTTCTTT.

CDR3 in amino acids: CATSEGSYGYTF. The DNA of the CDR3 is TGTGCCACTTCCGAGGGAAGCTATGGCTACACCTTC. The V call is TRBV24-1, the J call TRBJ1-2; D call uncertain. With 10 bases removed from V and 4 bases from J, the gap between germline ends came to 12 bases. The CDR3 consists of 12 residues. Germline V gives CDR1 KGHDR, CDR2 SFDVKD.

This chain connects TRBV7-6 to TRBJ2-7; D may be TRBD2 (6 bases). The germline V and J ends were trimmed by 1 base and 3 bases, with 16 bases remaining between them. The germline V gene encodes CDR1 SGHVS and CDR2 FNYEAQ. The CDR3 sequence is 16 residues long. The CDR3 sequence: CASSLGVMGEVYEQYF. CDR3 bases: TGTGCCAGCAGCTTAGGGGTCATGGGGGAGGTCTACGAGCAGTACTTC.

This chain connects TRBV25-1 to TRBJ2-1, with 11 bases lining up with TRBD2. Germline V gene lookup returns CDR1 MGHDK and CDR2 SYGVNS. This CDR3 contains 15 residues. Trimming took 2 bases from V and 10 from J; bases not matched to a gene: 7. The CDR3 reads CASSEPASGRSEQFF. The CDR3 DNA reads TGTGCCAGCAGTGAACCCGCTAGCGGGAGGAGCGAGCAGTTCTTC.

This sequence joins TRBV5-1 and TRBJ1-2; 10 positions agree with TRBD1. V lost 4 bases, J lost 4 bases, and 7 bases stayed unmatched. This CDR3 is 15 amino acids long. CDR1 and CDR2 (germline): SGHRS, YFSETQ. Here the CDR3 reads CASSPGQGVVYGYTF. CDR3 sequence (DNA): TGCGCCAGCAGCCCCGGACAGGGGGTGGTCTATGGCTACACCTTC. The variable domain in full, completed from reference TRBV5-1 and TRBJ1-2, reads KAGVTQTPRYLIKTRGQQVTLSCSPISGHRSVSWYQQTPGQGLQFLFEYFSETQRNKGNFPGRFSGRQFSNSRSEMNVSTLELGDSALYLCASSPGQGVVYGYTFGSGTRLTVV.

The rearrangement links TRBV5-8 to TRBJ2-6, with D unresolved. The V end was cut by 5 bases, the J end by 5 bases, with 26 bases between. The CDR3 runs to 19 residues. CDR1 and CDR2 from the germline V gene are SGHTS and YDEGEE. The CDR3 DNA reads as TGTGCCAGCAGAGATACGAAAGTCAGTGGGCAACTCTGGGCCAACGTCCTGACTTTC. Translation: CASRDTKVSGQLWANVLTF.

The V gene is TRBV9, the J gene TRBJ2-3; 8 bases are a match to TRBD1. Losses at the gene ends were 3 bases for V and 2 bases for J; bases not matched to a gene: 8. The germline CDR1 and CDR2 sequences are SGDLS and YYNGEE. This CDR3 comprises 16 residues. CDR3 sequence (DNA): TGTGCCAGCAGCGCCCGCGGACAGGGCTCCACAGATACGCAGTATTTT. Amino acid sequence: CASSARGQGSTDTQYF.

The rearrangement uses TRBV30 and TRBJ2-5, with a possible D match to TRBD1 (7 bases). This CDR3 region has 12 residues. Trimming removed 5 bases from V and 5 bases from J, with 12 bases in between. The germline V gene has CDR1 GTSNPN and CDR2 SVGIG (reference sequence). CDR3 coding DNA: TGTGCCTGGGGACCAGGGGGGGAGACCCAGTACTTC. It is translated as CAWGPGGETQYF.

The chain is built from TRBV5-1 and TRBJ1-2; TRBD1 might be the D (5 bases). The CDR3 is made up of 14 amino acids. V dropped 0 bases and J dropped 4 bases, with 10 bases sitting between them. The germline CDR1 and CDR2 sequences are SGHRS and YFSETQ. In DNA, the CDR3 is TGCGCCAGCAGCTTGGACCAGGGCGCCTATGGCTACACCTTC. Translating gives CASSLDQGAYGYTF. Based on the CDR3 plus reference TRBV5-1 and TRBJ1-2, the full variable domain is KAGVTQTPRYLIKTRGQQVTLSCSPISGHRSVSWYQQTPGQGLQFLFEYFSETQRNKGNFPGRFSGRQFSNSRSEMNVSTLELGDSALYLCASSLDQGAYGYTFGSGTRLTVV.